The 15 T cell receptor beta chains reported below all come from one sample, sequenced in a study of blood T cell repertoires in COVID-19. Sequencing was performed with immunoSEQ multiplex PCR; in TCRdb, only in-frame clones are kept and a portion is missing. The sample consists of roughly 240,000 clones, roughly 86% of them appearing once. Sequencing was done on a sample of PBMCs or T cells enriched from blood (not recorded which). Every receptor here comes from a woman aged 25 to 45 with acute COVID-19.

The gene calls are TRBV7-9 and TRBJ2-1; a possible D gene is TRBD2 (5 bases). Germline V gene data show CDR1 as SEHNR and CDR2 as FQNEAQ (reference sequence). V was cut by 8 bases and J by 4 bases, with 18 bases left in between. CDR3 length: 15 residues. CDR3: CASARGLREYNEQFF. The CDR3 bases are TGTGCCAGCGCCAGAGGGCTAAGGGAGTACAATGAGCAGTTCTTC. Full variable domain (rest looked up from reference TRBV7-9 and TRBJ2-1): DTGVSQNPRHKITKRGQNVTFRCDPISEHNRLYWYRQTLGQGPEFLTYFQNEAQLEKSRLLSDRFSAERPKGSFSTLEIQRTEQGDSAMYLCASARGLREYNEQFFGPGTRLTVL.

The chain uses TRBV13 and TRBJ1-2; a possible D gene is TRBD1 (6 bases). The CDR3 length is 15 residues. Germline CDR1 is PRHDT and CDR2 is FYEKMQ (reference sequence). V was pared by 2 bases and J by 3 bases, with 13 bases between. The CDR3 loop reads CASSLRGSAHYGYTF. The CDR3 coding sequence is TGTGCCAGCAGCTTAAGGGGGTCTGCACACTATGGCTACACCTTC.

The J gene is TRBJ1-4, the V gene TRBV12-3 or TRBV12-4, with D maybe TRBD1 (6 bases). V gave up 5 bases and J gave up 8 bases, with 12 bases separating them. The CDR3 covers 13 residues. The CDR3 nucleotides read TGTGCCAGCAGTCTAACCCAGGGGGAAAAACTGTTTTTT. Translation: CASSLTQGEKLFF.

The rearrangement uses TRBV27 and TRBJ2-1; D may be TRBD2 (5 bases). CDR1 is MNHEY, CDR2 SMNVEV, per germline (reference sequence). With 8 bases removed from V and 7 bases from J, the gap between germline ends came to 9 bases. The CDR3 runs 11 residues. In DNA form, the CDR3 reads TGTGCCAGCGGAGGACTGAATGAGCAGTTCTTC. It codes for CASGGLNEQFF.

The V gene is TRBV7-9, the J gene TRBJ1-1; D remains ambiguous. The CDR3 totals 14 residues. CDR1 is SEHNR, CDR2 FQNEAQ, per germline (reference sequence). The germline V and J ends were trimmed by 4 bases and 1 base, with 10 bases remaining between them. CDR3 in DNA: TGTGCCAGCAGCTATTGGCCTGGGAACACTGAAGCTTTCTTT. Translating it yields CASSYWPGNTEAFF.

The chain employs TRBV6-5 and TRBJ1-1, with D maybe TRBD1 (5 bases). Trimming pared 2 bases from V and 4 bases from J, leaving 17 bases between. Germline CDR1 and CDR2: MNHEY and SVGAGI. CDR3 length: 16 amino acids. Here the CDR3 DNA reads TGTGCCAGCAGTTACACCTCAGGGATTGTGGTCACTGAAGCTTTCTTT. This sequence encodes CASSYTSGIVVTEAFF.

This clone occurred once. The chain recombines TRBV27 with TRBJ2-7; no firm D call. The CDR3 spans 14 residues. CDR1 and CDR2 (germline): MNHEY, SMNVEV (reference sequence). The ends were cut back, 0 bases at V and 3 bases at J, with 9 bases in the middle. The CDR3 here is CASSLSVYYYEQYF. The CDR3 coding sequence is TGTGCCAGCAGTTTATCGGTCTACTACTACGAGCAGTACTTC.

The chain combines TRBV5-1 with TRBJ1-3, with a possible D match to TRBD1 (6 bases). CDR1 and CDR2 from the germline V gene are SGHRS and YFSETQ. There are 14 residues in the CDR3. V was cut by 4 bases and J by 9 bases, with 17 bases left in between. CDR3 amino acids: CASSPWTATGTIYF. For the CDR3, the DNA is TGCGCCAGCAGCCCCTGGACAGCTACCGGCACCATATATTTT. Full variable domain (outside the CDR3, taken from reference TRBV5-1 and TRBJ1-3): KAGVTQTPRYLIKTRGQQVTLSCSPISGHRSVSWYQQTPGQGLQFLFEYFSETQRNKGNFPGRFSGRQFSNSRSEMNVSTLELGDSALYLCASSPWTATGTIYFGEGSWLTVV.

The V gene is TRBV7-9, the J gene TRBJ2-1; 7 bases match TRBD1. Per germline, CDR1 SEHNR and CDR2 FQNEAQ (reference sequence). The CDR3 length is 18 residues. The junction had 9 bases not matched to a gene; V was cut back by 1 base and J by 0 bases. The CDR3 nucleotides read TGTGCCAGCAGCTTAGGGGTCTACGGGGACAGCTCCTACAATGAGCAGTTCTTC. Translating it yields CASSLGVYGDSSYNEQFF.

This chain joins TRBV6-5 and TRBJ2-7, with D possibly being TRBD2 (6 bases). Trimming removed 6 bases at V and 3 bases at J, with 15 bases between. Germline CDR1 is MNHEY and CDR2 is SVGAGI. The CDR3 is 14 amino acids. The DNA for the CDR3 is TGTGCCAGCAGCCCGGGGCTAGCGAACTACGAGCAGTACTTC. Translating gives CASSPGLANYEQYF.

The gene calls are TRBV5-1 and TRBJ2-5; perhaps TRBD1 as D (7 bases). Looked up from germline, CDR1 is SGHRS and CDR2 is YFSETQ. The V end was cut by 2 bases, the J end by 5 bases, with 16 bases between. The CDR3 consists of 15 residues. This chain's CDR3 is CASSLQGTHGETQYF. The CDR3 DNA follows: TGCGCCAGCAGCTTACAGGGGACTCATGGGGAGACCCAGTACTTC.

J is TRBJ2-3 and V is TRBV5-4; 7 positions agree with TRBD1. Losses at the gene ends were 4 bases for V and 1 base for J; bases not matched to a gene: 6. This CDR3 spans 15 amino acids. CDR1 and CDR2 from the germline V gene are SGHNT and YYREEE (reference sequence). CDR3 region: CASSRDRTGTDTQYF. In DNA form, the CDR3 reads TGTGCCAGCAGCCGGGACAGAACCGGCACAGATACGCAGTATTTT.

The chain joins TRBV4-1 to TRBJ1-4; a weak D match, TRBD1 (5 bases). The CDR3 is 14 residues long. Germline CDR1 and CDR2: MGHRA and YSYEKL. Trimming left V 3 bases short and J 7 bases short, with 12 bases between. In DNA form, the CDR3 reads TGCGCCAGCAGCCATAGCCAGGGTGGTGAAAAACTGTTTTTT. Protein sequence: CASSHSQGGEKLFF.

The chain carries TRBV5-5 and TRBJ1-4; unclear D gene. V was clipped by 0 bases and J by 5 bases, with 23 bases between them. The CDR3 is made up of 19 amino acids. Germline V lookup: CDR1 SGHKS, CDR2 YYEKEE (reference sequence). The CDR3 bases are TGTGCCAGCAGCTTGGCCCTCCCCCTCATCGGAGGCGACAATGAAAAACTGTTTTTT. Translating gives CASSLALPLIGGDNEKLFF.

The J gene is TRBJ2-5, the V gene TRBV6-1; 7 nucleotides agree with TRBD2. The germline V gene has CDR1 MNHNS and CDR2 SASEGT. CDR3 size: 12 residues. J lost 7 bases, V lost 2 bases, and 1 base had no gene match. CDR3 sequence reads: CASSETSVTQYF. The CDR3 DNA reads as TGTGCCAGCAGTGAAACTAGCGTGACCCAGTACTTC.